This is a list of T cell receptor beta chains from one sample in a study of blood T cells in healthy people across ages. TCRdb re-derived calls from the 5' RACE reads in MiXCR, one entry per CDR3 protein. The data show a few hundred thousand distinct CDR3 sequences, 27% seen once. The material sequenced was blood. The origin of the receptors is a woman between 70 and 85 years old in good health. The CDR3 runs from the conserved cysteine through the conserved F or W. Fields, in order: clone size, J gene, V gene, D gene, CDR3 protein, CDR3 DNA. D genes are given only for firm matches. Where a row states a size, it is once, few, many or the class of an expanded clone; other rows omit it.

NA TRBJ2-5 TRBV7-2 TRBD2 CASSLRELAGVGPQYF TGTGCCAGCAGCTTAAGGGAACTAGCGGGAGTCGGCCCCCAGTACTTC
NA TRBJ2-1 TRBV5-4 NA CASSFGTYQYNEQFF TGTGCCAGCAGCTTCGGGACGTATCAATACAATGAGCAGTTCTTC
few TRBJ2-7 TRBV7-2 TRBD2 CASRLSGGPSYEQYF TGTGCCAGCAGGCTTAGCGGGGGGCCGTCCTACGAGCAGTACTTC
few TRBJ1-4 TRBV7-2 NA CASSFGPNEKLFF TGTGCCAGCAGCTTTGGGCCTAATGAAAAACTGTTTTTT
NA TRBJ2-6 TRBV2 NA CASSQTRSGANVLTF TGTGCCAGCAGCCAGACACGCTCTGGGGCCAACGTCCTGACTTTC
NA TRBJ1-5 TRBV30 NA CAWSDPGRNQPQHF TGTGCCTGGAGTGACCCGGGAAGAAATCAGCCCCAGCATTTT
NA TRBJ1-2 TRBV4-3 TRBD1 CASSHQGQGAYGYTF TGCGCCAGCAGCCACCAGGGACAGGGAGCCTATGGCTACACCTTC
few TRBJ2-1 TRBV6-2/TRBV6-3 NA CASSYLSIPLYNEQFF TGTGCCAGCAGTTACTTATCTATTCCCCTATACAATGAGCAGTTCTTC
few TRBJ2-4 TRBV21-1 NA CASPEAGNIQYF TGTGCCAGCCCTGAAGCAGGAAACATTCAGTACTTC
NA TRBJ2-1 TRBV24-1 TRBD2 CATSDLSTSGSYNEQFF TGTGCCACCAGTGATTTATCGACTAGCGGGTCCTACAATGAGCAGTTCTTC
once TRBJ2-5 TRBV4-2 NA CASSQELLAQETQYF TGTGCCAGCAGCCAAGAGCTTCTAGCCCAAGAGACCCAGTACTTC
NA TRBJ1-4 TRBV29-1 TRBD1 CSAEGQSNEKLFF TGCAGCGCGGAGGGACAGAGTAATGAAAAACTGTTTTTT
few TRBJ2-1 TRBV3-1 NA CASSQGGTYNEQFF TGTGCCAGCAGCCAAGGGGGCACTTACAATGAGCAGTTCTTC
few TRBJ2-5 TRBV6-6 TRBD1 CASSSGQDVGETQYF TGTGCCAGCAGTTCCGGACAGGACGTCGGGGAGACCCAGTACTTC
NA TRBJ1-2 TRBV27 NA CASSPSPGRADYGYTF TGTGCCAGCAGTCCCTCCCCCGGACGGGCTGACTATGGCTACACCTTC
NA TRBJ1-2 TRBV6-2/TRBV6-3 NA CASRHGQFYGYTF TGTGCCAGCAGACACGGACAGTTCTATGGCTACACCTTC
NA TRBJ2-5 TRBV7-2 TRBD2 CASSSRLAGGGTQYF TGTGCCAGCAGCTCACGACTAGCGGGGGGAGGGACCCAGTACTTC
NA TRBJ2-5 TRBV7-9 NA CASSLEYGQETQYF TGTGCCAGCAGCTTAGAGTACGGGCAAGAGACCCAGTACTTC
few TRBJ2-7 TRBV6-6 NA CASRSGNEQYF TGTGCCAGCAGGAGCGGCAACGAGCAGTACTTC
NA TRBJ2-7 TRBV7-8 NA CASSLVSSPREQYF TGTGCCAGCAGCTTAGTATCCAGCCCCAGAGAGCAGTACTTC
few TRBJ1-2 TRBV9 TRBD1 CASSVGGQGASGYTF TGTGCCAGCAGCGTAGGGGGACAGGGGGCCTCTGGCTACACCTTC
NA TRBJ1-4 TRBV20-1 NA CSALAQGYGVEKLFF TGCAGTGCCCTAGCCCAGGGGTACGGGGTTGAAAAACTGTTTTTT
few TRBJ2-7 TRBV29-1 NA CSVEAYGGYEQYF TGCAGCGTTGAAGCCTACGGGGGCTACGAGCAGTACTTC
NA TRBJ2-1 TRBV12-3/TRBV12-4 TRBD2 CASSLAGEHNEQFF TGTGCCAGCAGTTTGGCGGGGGAGCACAATGAGCAGTTCTTC
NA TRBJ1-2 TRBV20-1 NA CSARGGSTGNYGYTF TGCAGTGCTAGAGGGGGGTCGACCGGGAACTATGGCTACACCTTC
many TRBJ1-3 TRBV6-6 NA CASSYNPAVPGNTIYF TGTGCCAGCAGTTATAACCCCGCGGTACCTGGAAACACCATATATTTT
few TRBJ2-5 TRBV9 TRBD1 CASSPMTGGWETQYF TGTGCCAGCAGCCCAATGACAGGGGGTTGGGAGACCCAGTACTTC
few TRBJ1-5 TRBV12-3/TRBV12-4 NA CASRGGAVGSNQPQHF TGTGCCAGCAGGGGGGGGGCCGTGGGTAGCAATCAGCCCCAGCATTTT
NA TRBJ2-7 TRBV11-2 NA CASSFHEGRYEQYF TGTGCCAGCAGCTTCCATGAGGGCAGATACGAGCAGTACTTC
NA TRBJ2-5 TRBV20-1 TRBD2 CSAGVAGREETQYF TGCAGTGCTGGAGTTGCGGGGCGGGAGGAGACCCAGTACTTC
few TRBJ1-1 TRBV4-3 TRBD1 CASSKVGQPNFAEAFF TGCGCCAGCAGTAAGGTGGGACAGCCGAACTTCGCTGAAGCTTTCTTT
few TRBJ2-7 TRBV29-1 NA CSVVALNYEQYF TGCAGCGTTGTCGCTCTTAATTACGAGCAGTACTTC
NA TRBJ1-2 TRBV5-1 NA CASGLAGNDYGYTF TGCGCCAGCGGCTTGGCAGGGAACGACTATGGCTACACCTTC
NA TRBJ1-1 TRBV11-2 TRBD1 CASSLAGGATEAFF TGTGCCAGCAGCTTAGCAGGGGGGGCCACTGAAGCTTTCTTT
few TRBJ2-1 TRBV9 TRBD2 CASSPRGGGAYNEQFF TGTGCCAGCAGCCCCCGGGGGGGCGGCGCTTACAATGAGCAGTTCTTC
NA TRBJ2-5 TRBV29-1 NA CSHSRFGGLETQYF TGCAGCCACAGTCGTTTTGGGGGTTTGGAGACCCAGTACTTC
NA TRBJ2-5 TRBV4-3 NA CASSQGRGGQVKETQYF TGCGCCAGCAGCCAGGGGAGGGGGGGACAGGTAAAAGAGACCCAGTACTTC
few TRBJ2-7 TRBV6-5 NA CASSWGTGSSYEQYF TGTGCCAGCAGCTGGGGGACTGGGAGCTCCTACGAGCAGTACTTC
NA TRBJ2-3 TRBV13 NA CASSFRESSDTQYF TGTGCCAGCAGCTTCCGGGAGTCCTCGGATACGCAGTATTTT
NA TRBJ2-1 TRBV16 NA CASSQSVVKQYNEQFF TGTGCCAGCAGCCAATCGGTTGTCAAACAATATAATGAGCAGTTCTTC
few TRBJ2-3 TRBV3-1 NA CASSQATEDTQYF TGTGCCAGCAGCCAGGCTACCGAAGATACGCAGTATTTT
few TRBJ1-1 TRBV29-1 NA CSVAGIGSEAFF TGCAGCGTTGCAGGGATCGGGTCTGAAGCTTTCTTT
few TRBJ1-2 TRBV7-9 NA CASSLGGDHGYTF TGTGCCAGCAGCTTAGGGGGAGACCATGGCTACACCTTC
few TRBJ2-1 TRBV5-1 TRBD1 CASSIGTVAYNEQFF TGCGCCAGCAGCATCGGGACAGTGGCTTACAATGAGCAGTTCTTC
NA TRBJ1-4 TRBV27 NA CASSWKVPEKLFF TGTGCCAGCAGTTGGAAGGTGCCAGAAAAACTGTTTTTT
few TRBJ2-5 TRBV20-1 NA CSARESRKQETQYF TGCAGTGCTAGAGAGAGTAGGAAGCAAGAGACCCAGTACTTC
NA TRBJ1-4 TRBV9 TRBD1 CASSEQGVRGKLFF TGTGCCAGCAGCGAACAGGGGGTGAGGGGAAAACTGTTTTTT
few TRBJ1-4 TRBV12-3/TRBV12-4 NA CASSSTGGSVAFEKLFF TGTGCCAGCAGTTCGACGGGGGGCTCAGTCGCCTTTGAAAAACTGTTTTTT
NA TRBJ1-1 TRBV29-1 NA CSDTEAFF TGCAGCGACACTGAAGCTTTCTTT
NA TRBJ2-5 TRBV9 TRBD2 CASSVDGAGEEFF TGTGCCAGCAGCGTAGATGGAGCGGGAGAAGAGTTCTTC
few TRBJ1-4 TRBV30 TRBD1 CAWNKYADQGATNEKLFF TGTGCCTGGAACAAATATGCAGATCAGGGGGCTACTAATGAAAAACTGTTTTTT
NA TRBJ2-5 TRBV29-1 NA CSVEPSSQETQYF TGCAGCGTTGAACCCAGTAGTCAAGAGACCCAGTACTTC
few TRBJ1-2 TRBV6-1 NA CASRIMALRNSGYTF TGTGCTAGCCGTATCATGGCGCTTCGAAATTCTGGCTACACCTTC
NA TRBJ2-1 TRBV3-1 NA CASSQVAQGPYNEQFF TGTGCCAGCAGCCAAGTAGCTCAGGGCCCCTACAATGAGCAGTTCTTC
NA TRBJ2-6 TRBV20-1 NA CSAREGSGANVLTF TGCAGTGCTAGAGAGGGCTCTGGGGCCAACGTCCTGACTTTC